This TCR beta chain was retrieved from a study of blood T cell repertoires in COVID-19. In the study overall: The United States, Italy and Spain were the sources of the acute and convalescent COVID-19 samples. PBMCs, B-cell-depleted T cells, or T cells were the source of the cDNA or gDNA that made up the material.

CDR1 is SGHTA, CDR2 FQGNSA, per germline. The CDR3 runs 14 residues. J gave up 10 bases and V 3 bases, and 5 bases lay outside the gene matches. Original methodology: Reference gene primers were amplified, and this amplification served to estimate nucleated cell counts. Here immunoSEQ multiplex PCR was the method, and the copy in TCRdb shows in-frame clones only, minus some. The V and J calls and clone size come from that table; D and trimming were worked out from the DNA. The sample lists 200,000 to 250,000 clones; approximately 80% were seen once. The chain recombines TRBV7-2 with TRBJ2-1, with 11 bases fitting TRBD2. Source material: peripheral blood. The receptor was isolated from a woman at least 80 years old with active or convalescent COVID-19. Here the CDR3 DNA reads TGTGCCAGCAGCTTCAGTCCTAGCGGGGGGGAGCAGTTCTTC. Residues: CASSFSPSGGEQFF.